The entry below describes one T cell receptor beta chain. Its antigen remains unidentified. The source of the sample is a study of post-analysis software for immune sequencing data. Study at large: Relapsing-remitting, secondary progressive and progressive-relapsing courses of multiple sclerosis were included. Study-wide points: Diversity measured as normalized Chao1 was significantly lower in multiple sclerosis patients than in controls. In patients, about five TRBV segments were more frequent than in controls, with TRBV5-6, TRBV5-1 and TRBV20-1 among them. Under the F measure, samples that were prepared in one batch clustered strongly together.

The V segment lost 0 bases and the J segment 5 bases; nucleotides outside the gene matches: 9. Germline assignment: CDR1 DFQATT and CDR2 SNEGSKA (reference sequence). The CDR3 runs to 15 residues. Every TCR beta cDNA library bore unique molecular identifiers. It was from roughly 0.93 to 9.6 million T cells that 450,000 to 550,000 cDNA molecules came. TCRdb independently ran MiXCR on the PCR reads; one entry per CDR3 protein. The sample contains about 460,000 distinct CDR3 sequences, 45% of which appear only once. Material: blood. The sequence was obtained from a girl aged 5 to 17 with multiple sclerosis. This chain connects TRBV20-1 to TRBJ1-2, with TRBD1 matching 7 bases. The DNA of the CDR3 is TGCAGTGCTAGAGATCGGGAGGGGGCCCATTATGGCTACACCTTC. It encodes CSARDREGAHYGYTF.